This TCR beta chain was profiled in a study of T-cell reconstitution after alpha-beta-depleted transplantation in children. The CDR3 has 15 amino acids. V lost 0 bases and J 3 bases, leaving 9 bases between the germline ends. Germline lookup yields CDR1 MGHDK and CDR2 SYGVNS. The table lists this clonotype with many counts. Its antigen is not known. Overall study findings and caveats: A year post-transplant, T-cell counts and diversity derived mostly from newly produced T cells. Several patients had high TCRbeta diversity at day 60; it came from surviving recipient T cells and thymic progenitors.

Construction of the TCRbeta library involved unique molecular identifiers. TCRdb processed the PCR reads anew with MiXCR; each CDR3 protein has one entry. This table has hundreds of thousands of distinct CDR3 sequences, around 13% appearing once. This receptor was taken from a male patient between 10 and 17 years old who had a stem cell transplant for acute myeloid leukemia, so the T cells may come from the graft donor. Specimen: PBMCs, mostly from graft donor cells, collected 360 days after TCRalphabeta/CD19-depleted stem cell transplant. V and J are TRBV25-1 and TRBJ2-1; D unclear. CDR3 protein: CASSEYGQVYNEQFF. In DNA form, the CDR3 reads TGTGCCAGCAGTGAATACGGTCAGGTCTACAATGAGCAGTTCTTC.